This T cell receptor beta chain stems from a study of blood T cell repertoires in COVID-19. This table comes from immunoSEQ multiplex PCR, and its TCRdb copy is limited to in-frame clones, with some not included. The sample records some 20,000 clones, around 87% being singletons. The sample was peripheral blood. The clonotype was recovered from a human donor in a cohort sampled during active COVID-19.

The CDR3 loop reads CASSLDRVRQPQHF. CDR3 in DNA: TGTGCCAGCAGTCTAGACAGGGTTCGTCAGCCCCAGCATTTT. The chain uses TRBV11-2 and TRBJ1-5; 7 positions agree with TRBD1. The V gene's germline CDR1 is SGHAT and CDR2 FQNNGV. The length of the CDR3 is 14 residues. With 6 bases clipped from V and 6 bases from J, the junction kept 8 bases outside the gene matches. Combining the CDR3 with reference TRBV11-2 and TRBJ1-5 gives the whole variable domain EAGVAQSPRYKIIEKRQSVAFWCNPISGHATLYWYQQILGQGPKLLIQFQNNGVVDDSQLPKDRFSAERLKGVDSTLKIQPAKLEDSAVYLCASSLDRVRQPQHFGDGTRLSIL.